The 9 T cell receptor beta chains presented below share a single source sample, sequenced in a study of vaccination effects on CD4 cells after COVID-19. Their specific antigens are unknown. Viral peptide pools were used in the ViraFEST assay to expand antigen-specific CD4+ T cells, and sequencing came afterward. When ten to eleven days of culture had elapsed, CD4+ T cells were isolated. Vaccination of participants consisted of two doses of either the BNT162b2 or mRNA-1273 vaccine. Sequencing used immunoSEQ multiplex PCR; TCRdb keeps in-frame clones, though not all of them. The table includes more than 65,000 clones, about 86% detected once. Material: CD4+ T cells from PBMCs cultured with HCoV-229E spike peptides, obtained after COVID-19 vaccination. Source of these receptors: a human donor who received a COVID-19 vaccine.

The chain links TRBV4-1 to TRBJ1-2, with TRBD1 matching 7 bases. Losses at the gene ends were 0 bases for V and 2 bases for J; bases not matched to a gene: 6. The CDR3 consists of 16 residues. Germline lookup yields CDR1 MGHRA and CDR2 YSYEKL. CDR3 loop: CASSQEKTGRNYGYTF. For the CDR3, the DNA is TGCGCCAGCAGCCAAGAAAAGACAGGGAGGAACTATGGCTACACCTTC.

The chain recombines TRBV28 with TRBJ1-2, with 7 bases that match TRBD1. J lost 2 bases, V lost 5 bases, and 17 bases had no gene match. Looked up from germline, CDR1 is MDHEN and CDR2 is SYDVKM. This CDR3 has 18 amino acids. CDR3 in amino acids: CASSPSPSRTGANYGYTF. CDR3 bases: TGTGCCAGCAGTCCCTCCCCATCCCGGACAGGTGCAAACTATGGCTACACCTTC.

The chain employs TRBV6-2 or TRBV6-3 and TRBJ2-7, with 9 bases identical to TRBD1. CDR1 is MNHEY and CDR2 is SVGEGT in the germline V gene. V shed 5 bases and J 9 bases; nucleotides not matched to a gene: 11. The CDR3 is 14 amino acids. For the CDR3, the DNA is TGTGCCAGCAGTGGGAGACAGGGGGATAAAGGGCAGTACGTC. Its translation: CASSGRQGDKGQYV.

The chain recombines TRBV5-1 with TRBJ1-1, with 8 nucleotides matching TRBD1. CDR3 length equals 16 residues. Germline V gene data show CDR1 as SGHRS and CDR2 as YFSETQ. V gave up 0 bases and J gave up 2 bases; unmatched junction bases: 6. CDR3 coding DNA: TGCGCCAGCAGCTTGGTGGGGACAGGAGATAACACTGAAGCTTTCTTT. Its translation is CASSLVGTGDNTEAFF. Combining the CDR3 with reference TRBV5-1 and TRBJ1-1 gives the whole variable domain KAGVTQTPRYLIKTRGQQVTLSCSPISGHRSVSWYQQTPGQGLQFLFEYFSETQRNKGNFPGRFSGRQFSNSRSEMNVSTLELGDSALYLCASSLVGTGDNTEAFFGQGTRLTVV.

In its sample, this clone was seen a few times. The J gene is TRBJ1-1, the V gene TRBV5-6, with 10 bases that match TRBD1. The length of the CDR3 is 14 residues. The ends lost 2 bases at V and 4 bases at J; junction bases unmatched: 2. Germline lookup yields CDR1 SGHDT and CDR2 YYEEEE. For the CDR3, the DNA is TGTGCCAGCAGCTTTTGGGACAGGGGCACTGAAGCTTTCTTT. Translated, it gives CASSFWDRGTEAFF.

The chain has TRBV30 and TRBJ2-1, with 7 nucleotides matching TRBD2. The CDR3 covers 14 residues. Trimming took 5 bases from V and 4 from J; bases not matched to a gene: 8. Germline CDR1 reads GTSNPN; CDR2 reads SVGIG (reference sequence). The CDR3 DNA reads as TGTGCCTGGTCTACTAGCGTCACATACAATGAGCAGTTCTTC. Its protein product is CAWSTSVTYNEQFF.

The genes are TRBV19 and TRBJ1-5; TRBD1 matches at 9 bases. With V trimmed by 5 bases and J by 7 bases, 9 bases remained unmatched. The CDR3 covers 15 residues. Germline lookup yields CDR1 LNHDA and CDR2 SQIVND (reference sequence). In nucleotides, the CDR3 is TGTGCCAGTAGTCCACGACAGGGGGTAAGGCAGCCCCAGCATTTT. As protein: CASSPRQGVRQPQHF.

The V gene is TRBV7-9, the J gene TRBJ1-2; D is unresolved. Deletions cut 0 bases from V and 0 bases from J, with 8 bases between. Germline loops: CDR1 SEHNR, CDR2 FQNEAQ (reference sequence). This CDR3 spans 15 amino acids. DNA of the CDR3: TGTGCCAGCAGCTTAGCGGGCAGCCCTAACTATGGCTACACCTTC. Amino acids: CASSLAGSPNYGYTF.

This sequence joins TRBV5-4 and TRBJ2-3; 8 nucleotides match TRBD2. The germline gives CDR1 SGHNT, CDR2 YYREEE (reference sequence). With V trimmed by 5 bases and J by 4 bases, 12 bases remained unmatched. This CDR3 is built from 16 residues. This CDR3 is CASRRGGTSDSDTQYF. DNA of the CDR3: TGTGCCAGCAGAAGGGGTGGGACTAGTGATTCAGATACGCAGTATTTT.